Shown below are 16 T cell receptor beta chains from a single sample sequenced in a study of T-cell reconstitution after alpha-beta-depleted transplantation in children. Construction of the TCRbeta library involved unique molecular identifiers. TCRdb reprocessed the PCR reads via MiXCR and lists one record per CDR3 protein. The data hold roughly 300,000 distinct CDR3 sequences, with about a tenth observed a single time. This specimen consisted of PBMCs from the stem cell graft donor, obtained from the stem cell graft. The origin of the receptors is a human donor who donated a stem cell graft to a child with SCID.

The chain recombines TRBV9 with TRBJ2-3, with 8 positions matching TRBD1. V lost 3 bases, J lost 3 bases, and 12 bases stayed unmatched. Germline V CDR1 and CDR2: SGDLS, YYNGEE. This CDR3 is built from 17 residues. CDR3 DNA: TGTGCCAGCAGCGCTCGCCCCCGGGACAGGAAGACAGATACGCAGTATTTT. Translating it yields CASSARPRDRKTDTQYF.

This clonotype was detected only a few times. The chain is built from TRBV11-3 and TRBJ2-3, with 9 bases matching TRBD1. Germline-derived CDR1 and CDR2 are SGHNT and YENEEA. The CDR3 runs to 15 residues. V shed 3 bases and J 4 bases; nucleotides not matched to a gene: 5. Here the CDR3 reads CASSFRTGAADTQYF. The CDR3 DNA reads TGTGCCAGCAGCTTCCGGACAGGGGCAGCAGATACGCAGTATTTT.

CDR3 sequence: CATSDRTGTGLLASHGISTDTQYF. For the CDR3, the DNA is TGTGCCACCAGTGATCGAACCGGGACAGGGCTACTAGCGAGTCATGGAATTAGCACAGATACGCAGTATTTT. The chain uses TRBV24-1 and TRBJ2-3; TRBD1 matches at 9 bases. The V gene's germline CDR1 is KGHDR and CDR2 SFDVKD. V shed 3 bases, J shed 0 bases, and the junction held 27 bases outside the gene matches. The CDR3 is made up of 24 amino acids.

For the CDR3, the DNA is TGTGCCAGCAGTTTAATTGCCGGGACACAGTCCTACGAGCAGTACTTC. It specifies CASSLIAGTQSYEQYF. V gene TRBV12-3 or TRBV12-4 combines with J gene TRBJ2-7; the D gene is possibly TRBD1 (6 bases). CDR3 length: 16 residues. V was trimmed by 2 bases and J by 1 base, leaving 15 bases between them.

This clonotype was detected only a few times. V and J are TRBV20-1 and TRBJ1-1, with 7 bases matching TRBD1. Germline V CDR1 and CDR2: DFQATT, SNEGSKA (reference sequence). Trimming cost V 5 bases and J 5 bases; bases outside gene matches: 5. This CDR3 region has 12 residues. The CDR3 sequence is CSAPTGATEAFF. The CDR3 DNA reads TGCAGTGCTCCAACAGGGGCGACTGAAGCTTTCTTT.

The chain employs TRBV19 and TRBJ1-2; TRBD1 agrees at 8 bases. The CDR3 is 13 amino acids. The trim removed 7 bases at V and 4 bases at J, leaving 5 bases unmatched. Looked up from germline, CDR1 is LNHDA and CDR2 is SQIVND (reference sequence). This CDR3 reads CASKLQGAYGYTF. Written as DNA, the CDR3 is TGTGCCAGTAAACTCCAGGGGGCCTATGGCTACACCTTC.

This clonotype was recorded a few times. The chain links TRBV7-9 to TRBJ2-2; no clear D. CDR1 SEHNR and CDR2 FQNEAQ come from the germline V gene (reference sequence). Trimming removed 4 bases at V and 5 bases at J, with 8 bases between. There are 13 residues in the CDR3. This CDR3 is CASSSDMTGELFF. In nucleotides, the CDR3 is TGTGCCAGCAGCTCCGACATGACCGGGGAGCTGTTTTTT.

The V gene is TRBV7-6, the J gene TRBJ1-6; no clear D. Between the trimmed V and J ends, which lost 5 bases and 0 bases, there was a span of 11 bases. CDR1 and CDR2 (germline): SGHVS, FNYEAQ. This CDR3 has 16 amino acids. The CDR3 loop is CASSNSQSSYNSPLHF. CDR3 DNA sequence: TGTGCCAGCAGCAATAGTCAGAGCTCCTATAATTCACCCCTCCACTTT.

This clonotype has ten or more counts. J is TRBJ2-5 and V is TRBV10-3, with D perhaps TRBD1 (5 bases). Trimming took 3 bases from V and 3 from J, leaving 5 bases between them. This CDR3 contains 12 residues. CDR1 is ENHRY, CDR2 SYGVKD, per germline. The CDR3 DNA follows: TGTGCCATCAGTGAAGGGGAAGAGACCCAGTACTTC. Protein product: CAISEGEETQYF.

This clonotype was counted between two and nine times. The chain couples TRBV7-2 to TRBJ1-1; 7 nucleotides line up with TRBD1. The germline V gene encodes CDR1 SGHTA and CDR2 FQGNSA. CDR3 size: 14 residues. After removal of 5 bases from V and 5 bases from J, the junction contained 8 bases not matched to a gene. CDR3 region: CASSAQGVLTEAFF. The CDR3, as DNA: TGTGCCAGCAGCGCGCAGGGGGTACTGACTGAAGCTTTCTTT.

V and J are TRBV27 and TRBJ2-5; TRBD1 matches 7 bases. The CDR3 is 13 residues long. Germline V gene lookup returns CDR1 MNHEY and CDR2 SMNVEV (reference sequence). V lost 5 bases, J lost 5 bases, and 5 bases stayed unmatched. CDR3 sequence: CASSVQGRETQYF. CDR3 sequence (DNA): TGTGCCAGCAGTGTACAGGGGCGGGAGACCCAGTACTTC.

The genes are TRBV4-1 and TRBJ1-1; TRBD1 might be the D (5 bases). V lost 1 base and J lost 2, with 11 bases in between. The CDR3 has 15 residues. Germline V gene data show CDR1 as MGHRA and CDR2 as YSYEKL. CDR3 in DNA: TGCGCCAGCAGCCAAGTCCGGGACCCAAACACTGAAGCTTTCTTT. The encoded protein is CASSQVRDPNTEAFF.

This clonotype was observed a handful of times. The rearrangement joins TRBV20-1 to TRBJ2-5; the match to TRBD1 covers 8 bases. The CDR3 contains 14 residues. J lost 3 bases, V lost 6 bases, and 9 bases had no gene match. CDR1 is DFQATT and CDR2 is SNEGSKA in the germline V gene (reference sequence). In nucleotides, the CDR3 is TGCAGTGCCCACCCACCGGGACAGGAAGAGACCCAGTACTTC. Protein product: CSAHPPGQEETQYF.

The chain employs TRBV5-1 and TRBJ1-6; TRBD1 matches at 7 bases. Germline CDR1 and CDR2: SGHRS and YFSETQ. V dropped 4 bases and J dropped 9; count of bases not matched to a gene: 7. The CDR3 covers 14 residues. In DNA form, the CDR3 reads TGCGCCAGCAGCCTAGGACAGGATGCTTCACCCCTCCACTTT. Translated, it gives CASSLGQDASPLHF.

This clonotype was counted only a few times. The chain carries TRBV5-1 and TRBJ1-5, with 7 bases matching TRBD1. The J segment lost 2 bases and the V segment lost 1 base, leaving 3 bases of the junction unmatched. From germline, CDR1 is SGHRS and CDR2 YFSETQ. The CDR3 runs to 15 residues. The CDR3 loop reads CASSLTGAGNQPQHF. Here the CDR3 DNA reads TGCGCCAGCAGCTTGACAGGGGCGGGCAATCAGCCCCAGCATTTT.

The CDR3 sequence is CATTLGTTTDTQYF. The CDR3 DNA sequence: TGTGCCACGACCCTAGGGACTACCACAGATACGCAGTATTTT. The chain carries TRBV19 and TRBJ2-3, with 7 positions matching TRBD2. Per the germline V gene, CDR1 is LNHDA and CDR2 is SQIVND (reference sequence). The CDR3 sequence is 14 residues long. The junction had 9 bases not matched to a gene; V was cut back by 10 bases and J by 2 bases.